This T cell receptor beta chain is drawn from a study of T cells in Graves' hyperthyroidism and ophthalmopathy. Whole-study findings and limits: Most clonotypes expanded in thyroid above 0.001 were likewise present in blood. Onset of ophthalmopathy came a median approximately 6 months after the model predicted it.

Thyroid ultrasound and orbital computed tomography, with clinical symptoms and serum thyroxine and TRAb, informed diagnoses. Comment on this clonotype: Its antigen is currently unknown.

Amplified TCR beta CDR3 regions came from RNA transcripts. When the TCR CDR3 underwent first-round RT-PCR, the HTBI primer set was used. In TCRdb, the multiplex PCR reads were re-called with MiXCR into one record per CDR3 protein. The sample records roughly 510,000 distinct CDR3 sequences, over 35% being singletons. Germline CDR1 and CDR2: ENHRY and SYGVKD. There are 15 residues in the CDR3. The germline V and J ends were trimmed by 4 bases and 1 base, with 13 bases remaining between them. This chain links TRBV10-3 with TRBJ2-5; D remains unclear. Sequenced material: peripheral blood or thyroid tissue (not recorded which). The sequence derives from an adult woman with Graves' disease, either hyperthyroidism or ophthalmopathy (not recorded which). This CDR3 reads CAISGIFPSQETQYF. CDR3 coding DNA: TGTGCCATCAGTGGAATCTTCCCCAGCCAAGAGACCCAGTACTTC.